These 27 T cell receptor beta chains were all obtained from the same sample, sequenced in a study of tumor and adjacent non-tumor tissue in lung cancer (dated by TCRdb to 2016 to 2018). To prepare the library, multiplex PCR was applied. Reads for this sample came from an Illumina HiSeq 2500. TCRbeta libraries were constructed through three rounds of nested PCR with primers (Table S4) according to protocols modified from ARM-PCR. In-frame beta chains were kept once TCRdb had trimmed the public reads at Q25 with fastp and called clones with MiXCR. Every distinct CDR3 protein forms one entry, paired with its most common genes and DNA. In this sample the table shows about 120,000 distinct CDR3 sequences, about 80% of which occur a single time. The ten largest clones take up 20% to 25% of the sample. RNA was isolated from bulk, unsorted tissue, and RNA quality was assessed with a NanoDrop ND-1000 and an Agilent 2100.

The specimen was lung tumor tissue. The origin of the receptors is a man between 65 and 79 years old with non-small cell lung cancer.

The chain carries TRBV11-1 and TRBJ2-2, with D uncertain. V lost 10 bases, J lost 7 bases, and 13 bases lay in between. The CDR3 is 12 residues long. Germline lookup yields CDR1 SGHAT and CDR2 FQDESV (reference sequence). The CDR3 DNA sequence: TGTGCCAACAGTTTAGGCGGCGGGGAGCTGTTTTTT. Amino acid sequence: CANSLGGGELFF.

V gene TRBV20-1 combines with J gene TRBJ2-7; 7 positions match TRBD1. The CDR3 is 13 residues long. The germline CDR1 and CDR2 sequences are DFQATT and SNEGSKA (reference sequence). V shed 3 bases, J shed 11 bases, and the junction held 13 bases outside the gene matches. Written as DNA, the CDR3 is TGCAGTGCTAGGACAGGGCACTCCTACGGGAAGTACTTC. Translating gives CSARTGHSYGKYF.

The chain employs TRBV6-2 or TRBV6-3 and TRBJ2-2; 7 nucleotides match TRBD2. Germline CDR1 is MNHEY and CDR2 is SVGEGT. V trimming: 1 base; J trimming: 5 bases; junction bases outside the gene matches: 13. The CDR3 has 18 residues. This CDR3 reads CASSYCASGRAGTGELFF. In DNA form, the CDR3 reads TGTGCCAGCAGTTACTGTGCTAGTGGGAGGGCCGGAACCGGGGAGCTGTTTTTT.

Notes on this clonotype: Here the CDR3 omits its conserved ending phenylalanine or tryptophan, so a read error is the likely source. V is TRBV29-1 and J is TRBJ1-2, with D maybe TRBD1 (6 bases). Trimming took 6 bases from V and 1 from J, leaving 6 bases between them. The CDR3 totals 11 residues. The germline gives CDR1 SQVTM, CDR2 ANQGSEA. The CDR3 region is CSVTGNYGYTS. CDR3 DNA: TGCAGCGTGACAGGTAACTATGGCTACACCTCC.

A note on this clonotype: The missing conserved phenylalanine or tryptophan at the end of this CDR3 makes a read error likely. The CDR3 loop reads CSVVVGNKQYI. In DNA form, the CDR3 reads TGCAGCGTTGTCGTCGGGAACAAGCAGTACATC. The chain is built from TRBV29-1 and TRBJ2-7; a weak D match, TRBD2 (5 bases). CDR1 is SQVTM and CDR2 is ANQGSEA in the germline V gene. CDR3 length: 11 residues. Deletions cut 4 bases from V and 8 bases from J, with 12 bases between.

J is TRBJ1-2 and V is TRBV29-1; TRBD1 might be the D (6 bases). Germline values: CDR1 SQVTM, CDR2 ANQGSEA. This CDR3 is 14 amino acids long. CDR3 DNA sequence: TGCAGTGTTCCCCGGGGGGGGCAGAACTATGGCTACACCTTC. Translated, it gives CSVPRGGQNYGYTF.

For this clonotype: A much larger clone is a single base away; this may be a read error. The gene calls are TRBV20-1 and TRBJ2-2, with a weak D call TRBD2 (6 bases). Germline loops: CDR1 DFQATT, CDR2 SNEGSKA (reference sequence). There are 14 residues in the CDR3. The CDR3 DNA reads TGCAGTGCGTTAGCGGCCCTAAACACCGAGGAGCTGTTTTTT. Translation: CSALAALNTEELFF.

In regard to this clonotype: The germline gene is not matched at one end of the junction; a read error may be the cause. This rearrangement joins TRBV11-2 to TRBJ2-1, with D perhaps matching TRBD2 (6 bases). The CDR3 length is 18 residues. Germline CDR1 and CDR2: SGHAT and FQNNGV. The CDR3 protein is CASSLNVRDWAYYKEQFF. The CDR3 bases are TGTGCCAGCAGCTTAAATGTGCGGGACTGGGCCTACTACAAGGAGCAGTTCTTC.

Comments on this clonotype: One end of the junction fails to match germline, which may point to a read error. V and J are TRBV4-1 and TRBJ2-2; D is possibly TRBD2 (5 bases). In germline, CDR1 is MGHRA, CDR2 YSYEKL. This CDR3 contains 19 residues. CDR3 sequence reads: CASNQVSFWVGSVTGVLFF. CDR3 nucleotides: TGCGCCAGCAACCAAGTTTCATTTTGGGTGGGATCAGTCACCGGGGTGCTGTTTTTT.

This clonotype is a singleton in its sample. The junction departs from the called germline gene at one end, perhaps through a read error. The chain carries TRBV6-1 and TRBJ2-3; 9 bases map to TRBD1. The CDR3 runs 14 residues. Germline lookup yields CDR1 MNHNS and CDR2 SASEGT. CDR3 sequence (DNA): TGTGCCAGTAGGGACAGGGCTGGCACAGATACGCAATATTTT. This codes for CASRDRAGTDTQYF.

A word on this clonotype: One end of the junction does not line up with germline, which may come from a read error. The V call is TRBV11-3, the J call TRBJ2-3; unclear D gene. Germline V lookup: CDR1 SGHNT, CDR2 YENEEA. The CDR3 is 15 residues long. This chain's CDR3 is CTRSARGHLTDTQYF. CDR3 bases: TGTACCAGGAGCGCGAGAGGTCACCTCACAGATACGCAGTATTTT.

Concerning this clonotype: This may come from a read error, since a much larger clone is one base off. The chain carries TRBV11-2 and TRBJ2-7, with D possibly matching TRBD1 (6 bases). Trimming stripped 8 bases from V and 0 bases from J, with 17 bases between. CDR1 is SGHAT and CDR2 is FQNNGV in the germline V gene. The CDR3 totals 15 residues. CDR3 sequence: CASGPRQAYSYEQYF. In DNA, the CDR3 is TGTGCCAGCGGCCCTCGACAGGCCTACTCCTACGAGCAGTACTTC.

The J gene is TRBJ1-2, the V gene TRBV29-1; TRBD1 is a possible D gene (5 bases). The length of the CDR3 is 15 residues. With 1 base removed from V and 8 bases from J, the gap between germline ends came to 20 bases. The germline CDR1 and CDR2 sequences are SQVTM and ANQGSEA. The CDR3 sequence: CSVEGPGQGLGGYTF. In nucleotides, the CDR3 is TGCAGCGTTGAAGGCCCCGGGCAGGGCTTAGGCGGCTACACCTTC. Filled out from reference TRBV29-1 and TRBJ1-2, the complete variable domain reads SAVISQKPSRDICQRGTSLTIQCQVDSQVTMMFWYRQQPGQSLTLIATANQGSEATYESGFVIDKFPISRPNLTFSTLTVSNMSPEDSSIYLCSVEGPGQGLGGYTFGSGTRLTVV.

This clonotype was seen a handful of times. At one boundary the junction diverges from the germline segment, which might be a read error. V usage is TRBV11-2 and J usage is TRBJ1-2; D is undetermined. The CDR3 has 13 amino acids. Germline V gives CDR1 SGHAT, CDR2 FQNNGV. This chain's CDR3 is CTSSSSPNYGYTF. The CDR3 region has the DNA TGTACCAGCAGCTCTTCACCTAATTATGGCTACACCTTC. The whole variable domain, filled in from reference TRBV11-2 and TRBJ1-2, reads EAGVAQSPRYKIIEKRQSVAFWCNPISGHATLYWYQQILGQGPKLLIQFQNNGVVDDSQLPKDRFSAERLKGVDSTLKIQPAKLEDSAVYLCTSSSSPNYGYTFGSGTRLTVV.

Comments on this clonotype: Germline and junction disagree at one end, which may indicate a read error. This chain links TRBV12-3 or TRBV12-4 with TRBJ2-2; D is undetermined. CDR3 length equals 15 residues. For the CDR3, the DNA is TGTGCCATCGGTCCCCAGCATGGGAACGCCGGGGAGCTGTTTTTT. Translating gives CAIGPQHGNAGELFF.

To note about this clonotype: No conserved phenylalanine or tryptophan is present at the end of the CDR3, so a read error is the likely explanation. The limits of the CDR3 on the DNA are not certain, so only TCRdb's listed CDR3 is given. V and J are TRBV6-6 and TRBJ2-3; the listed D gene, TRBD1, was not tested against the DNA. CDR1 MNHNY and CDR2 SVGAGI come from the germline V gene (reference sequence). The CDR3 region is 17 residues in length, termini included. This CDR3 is CASSYDPDRGRTDTQYL.

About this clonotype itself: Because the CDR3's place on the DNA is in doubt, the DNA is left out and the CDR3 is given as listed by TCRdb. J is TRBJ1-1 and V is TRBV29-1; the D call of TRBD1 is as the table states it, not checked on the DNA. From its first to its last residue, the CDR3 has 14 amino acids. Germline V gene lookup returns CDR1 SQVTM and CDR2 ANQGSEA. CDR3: CSVFGQGIETEVFF.

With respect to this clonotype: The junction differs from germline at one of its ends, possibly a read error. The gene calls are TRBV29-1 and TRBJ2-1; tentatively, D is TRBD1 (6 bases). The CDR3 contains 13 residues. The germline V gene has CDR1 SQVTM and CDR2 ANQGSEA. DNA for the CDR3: TGCAGCGTTGAAGATCTGGGGGCTCGTGAGCACTTCTTC. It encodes CSVEDLGAREHFF.

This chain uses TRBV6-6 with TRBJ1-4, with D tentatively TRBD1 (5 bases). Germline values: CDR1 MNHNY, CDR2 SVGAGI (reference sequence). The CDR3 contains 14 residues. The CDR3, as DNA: TGTGTCACCATGGGACCAGTGACTAATGAAAAACTGTTTTTT. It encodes CVTMGPVTNEKLFF.

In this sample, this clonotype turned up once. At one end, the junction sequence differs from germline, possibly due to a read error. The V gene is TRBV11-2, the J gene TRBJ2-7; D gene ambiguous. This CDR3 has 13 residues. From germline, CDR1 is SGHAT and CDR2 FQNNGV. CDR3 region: CASSQWTECEKYF. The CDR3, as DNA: TGTGCCAGCAGCCAATGGACCGAGTGCGAGAAGTATTTC.

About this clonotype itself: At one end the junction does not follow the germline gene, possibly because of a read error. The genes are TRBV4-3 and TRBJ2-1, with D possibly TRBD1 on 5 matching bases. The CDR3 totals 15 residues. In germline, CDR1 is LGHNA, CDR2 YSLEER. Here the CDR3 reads CASSHKTGAYNEQFF. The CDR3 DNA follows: TGTGCCAGCAGCCATAAGACTGGGGCTTACAATGAGCAGTTCTTC.

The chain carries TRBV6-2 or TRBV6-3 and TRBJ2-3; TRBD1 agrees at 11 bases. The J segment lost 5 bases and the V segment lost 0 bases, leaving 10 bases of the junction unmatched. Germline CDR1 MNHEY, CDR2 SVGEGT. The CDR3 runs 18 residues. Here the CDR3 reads CASSYSRTGGIGVDTQYF. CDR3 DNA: TGTGCCAGCAGTTACTCTAGGACAGGGGGCATCGGCGTAGATACGCAGTATTTT.

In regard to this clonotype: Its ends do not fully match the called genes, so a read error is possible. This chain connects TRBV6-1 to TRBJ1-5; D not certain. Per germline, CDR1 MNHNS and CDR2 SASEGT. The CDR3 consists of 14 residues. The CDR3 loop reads CASCADGSNQSQHF. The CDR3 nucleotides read TGTGCCAGTTGTGCGGACGGGAGCAATCAGTCCCAGCATTTT.

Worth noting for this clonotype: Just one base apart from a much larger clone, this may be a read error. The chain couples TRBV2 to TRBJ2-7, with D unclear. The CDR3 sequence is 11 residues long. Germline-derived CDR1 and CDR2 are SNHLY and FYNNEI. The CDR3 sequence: CASHYSYVQYF. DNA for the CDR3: TGTGCCAGCCACTACTCCTACGTGCAGTACTTC.

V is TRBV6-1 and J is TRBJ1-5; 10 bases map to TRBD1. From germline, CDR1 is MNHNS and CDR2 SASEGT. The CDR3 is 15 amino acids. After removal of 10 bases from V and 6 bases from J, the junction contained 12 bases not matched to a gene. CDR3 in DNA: TGTGCCAACGGTGAAGAGACAGGGGGCGTTCAGCCCCAGCATTTT. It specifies CANGEETGGVQPQHF.

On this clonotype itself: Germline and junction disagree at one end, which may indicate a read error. The CDR3 DNA reads as TGTGCCAGCAAGAGAGGCGGTTGCAATGAGCAGTTCTTT. Its translation is CASKRGGCNEQFF. J is TRBJ2-1 and V is TRBV6-2 or TRBV6-3, with D unresolved. This CDR3 has 13 amino acids. CDR1 and CDR2 from the germline V gene are MNHEY and SVGEGT.

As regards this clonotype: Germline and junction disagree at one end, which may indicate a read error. The CDR3 region has the DNA TGTACCAGCAGCTTGGGGTTCCAGGGTTCCTACAATGAGCAGTTATTC. Protein: CTSSLGFQGSYNEQLF. This sequence joins TRBV5-6 and TRBJ2-1; weak D call: TRBD1 (5 bases). The CDR3 length is 16 residues. Per germline, CDR1 SGHDT and CDR2 YYEEEE.